This T cell receptor (beta chain) emerged from a study of patients and donors after allogeneic stem cell transplantation. In its sample, this clonotype was seen a few times. TCRdb ran MiXCR on the RT-PCR reads and lists one entry per CDR3 protein. Of about a million distinct CDR3 sequences in the sample, roughly 17% are singletons; the top ten hold 6%. The TCR originated in a human donor who was either an allogeneic HSCT recipient or a stem cell or donor lymphocyte infusion donor (not recorded which). It is not recorded whose cells these are; they may come from a transplant donor. Sequences were obtained from blood, either unsorted or a sorted T cell fraction (not recorded which).

The CDR3 coding sequence is TGCAGTGCTAGAGATCGACGGACTAATAGCAATCAGCCCCAGCATTTT. It codes for CSARDRRTNSNQPQHF. The chain combines TRBV20-1 with TRBJ1-5, with no clear D. V dropped 0 bases and J dropped 0 bases, with 12 bases sitting between them. Germline V gene sequence: CDR1 DFQATT, CDR2 SNEGSKA (reference sequence). CDR3 length: 16 amino acids.